This T cell receptor (beta chain) was documented in a study of memory CD4+ T cells and cytomegalovirus serostatus. Single viable CD3+CD4+CD8-CD45RO+ cells were sorted as the memory CD4+ T cells. This table comes from immunoSEQ multiplex PCR, and its TCRdb copy is limited to in-frame clones, with some not included. The data hold about 75,000 clones, with just under 80% observed a single time. The V end was cut by 2 bases, the J end by 5 bases, with 6 bases between. The CDR3 runs 13 residues. Germline values: CDR1 ENHRY, CDR2 SYGVKD. The gene calls are TRBV10-3 and TRBJ1-4; no reliable D call. The sequencing sample was made of memory CD4+ T cells from blood. The TCR sequence derives from an adult in good health and CMV-seropositive. The CDR3 DNA follows: TGTGCCATCAGTGAGCCAGAGAATGAAAAACTGTTTTTT. Its protein product is CAISEPENEKLFF.